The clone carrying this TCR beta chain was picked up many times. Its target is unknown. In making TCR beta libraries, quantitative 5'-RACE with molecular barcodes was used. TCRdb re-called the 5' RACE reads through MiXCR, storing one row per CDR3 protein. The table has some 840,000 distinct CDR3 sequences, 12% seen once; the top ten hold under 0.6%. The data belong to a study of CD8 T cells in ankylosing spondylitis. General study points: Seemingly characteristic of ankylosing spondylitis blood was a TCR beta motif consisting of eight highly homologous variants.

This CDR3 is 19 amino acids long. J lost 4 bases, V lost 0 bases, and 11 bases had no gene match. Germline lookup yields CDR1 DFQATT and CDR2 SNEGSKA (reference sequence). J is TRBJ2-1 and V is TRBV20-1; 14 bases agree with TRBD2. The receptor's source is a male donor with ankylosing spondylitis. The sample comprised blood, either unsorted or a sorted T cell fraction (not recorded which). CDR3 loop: CSARDFMGTSGRRYNEQFF. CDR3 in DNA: TGCAGTGCTAGAGATTTTATGGGGACTAGCGGGAGAAGATACAATGAGCAGTTCTTC.